This T cell receptor (beta chain) was obtained from a study of control samples from healthy donors and cancer patients. This clone appeared a few times. The method was immunoSEQ multiplex PCR; TCRdb's version includes in-frame clones alone and lacks a portion of them. The repertoire consists of over 60,000 clones, with around 90% occurring once and the leading ten covering under 2.5%. Germline values: CDR1 SGDLS, CDR2 YYNGEE. The CDR3 extends over 14 amino acids. V was pared by 0 bases and J by 5 bases, with 11 bases between. Sequencing input: PBMCs. The chain couples TRBV9 to TRBJ1-1; D is possibly TRBD1 (5 bases). The TCR was taken from a woman aged 55 to 70 with head and neck cancer. The CDR3 loop is CASSVDGGGTEAFF. The CDR3 nucleotides are TGTGCCAGCAGCGTAGATGGGGGAGGAACTGAAGCTTTCTTT.